The present TCR beta chain was sequenced within a study of vaccination and CD4 T cells after COVID-19. As for the study in general: Cellular stimulation was performed using overlapping spike peptides derived from SARS-CoV-2, HCoV-NL63, HCoV-OC43 and HCoV-229E. Study-wide findings and caveats: Vaccine-specific clones in convalescent patients were spike mono-reactive in 304 of 307 cases.

The Oncomine TCR Beta short-read assay was applied to DNA of cultured CD4+ T cells. TCRdb reprocessed the PCR reads with MiXCR, giving one entry per CDR3 protein. The sample holds tens of thousands of distinct CDR3 sequences, approximately 50% seen once. Treatment: approximately 9-day PBMC culture with coronavirus spike peptide pools or control peptides (ViraFEST assay). A remark on this clonotype: Antigen specificity is unknown.

The sample consisted of CD4+ T cells from blood, cultured in vitro. This clonotype was sampled from a human donor who had recovered from COVID-19.

CDR3 region: CASSESRSYYNEQFF. CDR3 in DNA: TGTGCCAGCAGTGAATCGCGGAGCTACTACAATGAGCAGTTCTTC. The chain has TRBV2 and TRBJ2-1; D not certain. CDR1 and CDR2 from the germline V gene are SNHLY and FYNNEI. V lost 2 bases and J 3 bases, leaving 11 bases between the germline ends. This CDR3 has 15 amino acids.